Listed below are T cell receptor beta chains from one sample, sequenced in a study of blood T cell repertoires in COVID-19. Sequencing used immunoSEQ multiplex PCR; TCRdb keeps in-frame clones, though not all of them. The table lists about 210,000 clones, around 84% of them singletons. The sequenced sample was peripheral blood. The receptors were gathered from an elderly woman with COVID-19, enrolled during active disease. Both conserved end residues are part of each CDR3. The order of the fields is clone size, V gene, D gene, J gene, CDR3 DNA, CDR3 protein. A D gene is named only where the DNA matches it firmly. Size tells how often a clone was seen (once, few, many) or the class of an expanded clone, and some rows leave it out.

once	TRBV27	TRBD2	TRBJ2-4	TGTGCCAGCAGTCAGTCCGGGACTAGCGGCTTAAACATTCAGTACTTC	CASSQSGTSGLNIQYF
-	TRBV27	-	TRBJ1-4	TGTGCCAGCAAATACAGTGGGGGCTACACTAATGAAAAACTGTTTTTT	CASKYSGGYTNEKLFF
-	TRBV6-6	TRBD1	TRBJ2-3	TGTGCCAGCAGTTCAGGGGGTAACGCAGATACGCAGTATTTT	CASSSGGNADTQYF
-	TRBV25-1	-	TRBJ1-5	TGTGCCAGCAGTAACGGTGCCAATCAGCCCCAGCATTTT	CASSNGANQPQHF
-	TRBV3-1/TRBV3-2	TRBD2	TRBJ2-1	TGTGCCAGCAGCCTTTTGGCTAGCGGGGCGTCCTACAATGAGCAGTTCTTC	CASSLLASGASYNEQFF
few	TRBV5-1	-	TRBJ2-7	TGCGCCAGCAGCTTGAATTTGCCCGCTGGGCGCCCCTACGAGCAGTACTTC	CASSLNLPAGRPYEQYF
-	TRBV2	TRBD2	TRBJ2-1	TGTGCCAGCAGTCAAAGCGGGGAGAACTACAATGAGCAGTTCTTC	CASSQSGENYNEQFF
-	TRBV12-1	-	TRBJ2-3	TGTGCCAGCATCCCCGGGACAGGGGGCTGTACGCAGTATTTT	CASIPGTGGCTQYF
-	TRBV9	-	TRBJ2-5	TGTGCCAGCAGCGCTAGAGAGACCCAGTACTTC	CASSARETQYF
-	TRBV29-1	-	TRBJ2-6	TGCAGCGTCAGGACAGTCGGCTCTGGGGCCAACGTCCTGACTTTC	CSVRTVGSGANVLTF
-	TRBV5-4	-	TRBJ1-2	TGTGCCAGCAGCCCCGCTAACAGGGAAGCTAACTATGGCTACACCTTC	CASSPANREANYGYTF
once	TRBV5-4	-	TRBJ1-2	TGTGCCAGCAGCAATCAGGGTGCTAACTATGGCTACACCTTC	CASSNQGANYGYTF
few	TRBV20-1	-	TRBJ1-2	TGCAGTGCGTGGGAGAACTATGGCTACACCTTC	CSAWENYGYTF
-	TRBV2	-	TRBJ1-5	TGTGCCAGCAGTGTTAGCGGATCTAATAGCAATCAGCCCCAGCATTTT	CASSVSGSNSNQPQHF
once	TRBV21-1	-	TRBJ1-1	TGTGCCAGCAGCAATCCAGAAGCTTTCTTT	CASSNPEAFF
-	TRBV7-9	TRBD1	TRBJ1-2	TGTGCCAGCAGCTTTGATTCACAGGGGGAAGGCTACACCTTC	CASSFDSQGEGYTF
few	TRBV30	-	TRBJ1-4	TGTGCCTGGTCAATCGGTGCACAGTCTAATGAAAAACTGTTTTTT	CAWSIGAQSNEKLFF
-	TRBV6-5	-	TRBJ2-1	TGTGCCAGCGGTCGGGGATTGAACAATGAGCAGTTCTTC	CASGRGLNNEQFF
-	TRBV6-5	-	TRBJ2-7	TGTGCCAGCAGTCGGGGGTACTCCTACGAGCAGTACTTC	CASSRGYSYEQYF
-	TRBV5-1	-	TRBJ1-2	TGCGCCAGCAGTCCGGGACAACCTTCTAACTATGGCTACACCTTC	CASSPGQPSNYGYTF
-	TRBV5-5	-	TRBJ1-5	TGTGCCAGCAGCTCCGGACAGTCTTCGTCTCAGCCCCAGCATTTT	CASSSGQSSSQPQHF
-	TRBV19	TRBD1	TRBJ2-4	TGTGCCAGTGGGGAGGGACAGGGAAACATTCAGTACTTC	CASGEGQGNIQYF
-	TRBV11-2	-	TRBJ2-3	TGTGCCAGCAGCCTTCCCAGGGGCCCGGGCACAGATACGCAGTATTTT	CASSLPRGPGTDTQYF
once	TRBV5-4	-	TRBJ1-6	TGTGCCAGCAGGGGAGGGGACAAATCACCCCTCCACTTT	CASRGGDKSPLHF
-	TRBV24-1	TRBD1	TRBJ1-2	TGTGCCACCAGTGATGATTATCCGGGACAGAGCCTCTATGGCTACACCTTC	CATSDDYPGQSLYGYTF
once	TRBV27	TRBD1	TRBJ1-2	TGTGCCAGCAGTTTATCGCCTGACAGGGTTGCTGGCTACACCTTC	CASSLSPDRVAGYTF
-	TRBV19	-	TRBJ1-5	TGTGCCAGTAGTAAGACTCAAACGCAGAATCAGCCCCAGCATTTT	CASSKTQTQNQPQHF
-	TRBV18	-	TRBJ2-1	TGTGCCAGCTCACCACCCCCTAGCCGAAGGTACAATGAGCAGTTCTTC	CASSPPPSRRYNEQFF
-	TRBV9	-	TRBJ1-2	TGTGCCAGCAGCGTAGACAGTAACTATGGCTACACCTTC	CASSVDSNYGYTF
-	TRBV11-2	TRBD2	TRBJ2-5	TGTGCCAGCAGCTCCCAGACTAGCGGGGGCGAGACCCAGTACTTC	CASSSQTSGGETQYF
-	TRBV5-8	TRBD1	TRBJ1-1	TGTGCCAGCAGCCCAGGACAGGGTCTGGGATGGGACACTGAAGCTTTCTTT	CASSPGQGLGWDTEAFF
-	TRBV5-5	TRBD1	TRBJ1-5	TGTGCCAGCAGCTTGGTAGGGACAGCGTCTCAGCCCCAGCATTTT	CASSLVGTASQPQHF
-	TRBV28	-	TRBJ2-7	TGTGCCAGCAGTTCCAACGAGCAGTACTTC	CASSSNEQYF
-	TRBV5-6	TRBD1	TRBJ2-6	TGTGCCAGCCGGGACAGGCCCCGCTCTGGGGCCAACGTCCTGACTTTC	CASRDRPRSGANVLTF
-	TRBV19	-	TRBJ2-1	TGTGCCAGTAAAGAGCGGGTCTACAATGAGCAGTTCTTC	CASKERVYNEQFF
-	TRBV28	-	TRBJ1-6	TGTGCCAGCAGTTCACAGGGTGGCAATTCACCCCTCCACTTT	CASSSQGGNSPLHF
once	TRBV28	-	TRBJ1-2	TGTGTAGCCGCTCATAACTATGGCTACACCTTC	CVAAHNYGYTF
-	TRBV4-1	-	TRBJ1-5	TGCGCCAGCAGCCAGCAGGGGTGGGACAATCAGCCCCAGCATTTT	CASSQQGWDNQPQHF
-	TRBV29-1	-	TRBJ2-3	TGCAGCGCCTCTACAGGGGGGGTCGATACGCAGTATTTT	CSASTGGVDTQYF
-	TRBV19	TRBD1	TRBJ1-4	TGTGCCAGTAGTGACAGGGGAGGGGGAGAAAAACTGTTTTTT	CASSDRGGGEKLFF
-	TRBV10-3	TRBD1	TRBJ1-1	TGTGCCATCAGCCTACAGGGGGCCACTGAAGCTTTCTTT	CAISLQGATEAFF
-	TRBV5-1	TRBD2	TRBJ2-3	TGCGCCAGCAGCCAAGGACTAGCGGGGGCAGGCGATACGCAGTATTTT	CASSQGLAGAGDTQYF
once	TRBV5-4	TRBD2	TRBJ2-5	TGTGCCAGCAGCACGACTAGCGGGGGGCCAAAGACCCAGTACTTC	CASSTTSGGPKTQYF
-	TRBV28	-	TRBJ2-5	TGTGCCAGCAGTTCCCCCCGGCCAGGAGGGGAGACCCAGTACTTC	CASSSPRPGGETQYF
once	TRBV5-1	-	TRBJ2-1	TGCGCCAGCAGCCTCCAGGGGAGGGTATACAATGAGCAGTTCTTC	CASSLQGRVYNEQFF
-	TRBV9	-	TRBJ1-6	TGTGCCAGCAGCGTAGGAGAAGTTTTAAGTTCACCCCTCCACTTT	CASSVGEVLSSPLHF
-	TRBV6-5	-	TRBJ2-2	TGTGCCAGCAGTTACGATACTGCGAACACCGGGGAGCTGTTTTTT	CASSYDTANTGELFF